Listed here is a single TCR beta chain. Its matching antigen is unknown. A second PCR, run for roughly 7 to 12 cycles, used a sample-barcoded 5' primer plus a J-beta primer mix. Via MiXCR, TCRdb re-called the 5' RACE reads, giving one row per CDR3 protein. This table has hundreds of thousands of distinct CDR3 sequences, around three fifths appearing once. The data belong to a study of blood T cells in healthy people across ages. The study's findings and limits: A roughly linear fall in TCR beta diversity per million T cells was seen with increasing age. Long-lived and aged donors differed, with more naive CD4+ cells and higher diversity in the long-lived. A strong correlation between TCR beta diversity and naive T cell percentage was seen. What prevented conclusive comparison of naive and antigen-experienced cells was that PBMCs were unsorted.

V was shortened by 4 bases and J by 7 bases, with 16 bases between the two germline ends. Germline V lookup: CDR1 KGHDR, CDR2 SFDVKD. CDR3 length: 15 residues. This clonotype originated in a man aged 35 to 55 in good health. The genes are TRBV24-1 and TRBJ1-5; D not resolved. Sequencing was performed on blood. The DNA for the CDR3 is TGTGCCACCAGTGAAGGTCCGGTCAATGGGCAGCCCCAGCATTTT. This translates into CATSEGPVNGQPQHF.